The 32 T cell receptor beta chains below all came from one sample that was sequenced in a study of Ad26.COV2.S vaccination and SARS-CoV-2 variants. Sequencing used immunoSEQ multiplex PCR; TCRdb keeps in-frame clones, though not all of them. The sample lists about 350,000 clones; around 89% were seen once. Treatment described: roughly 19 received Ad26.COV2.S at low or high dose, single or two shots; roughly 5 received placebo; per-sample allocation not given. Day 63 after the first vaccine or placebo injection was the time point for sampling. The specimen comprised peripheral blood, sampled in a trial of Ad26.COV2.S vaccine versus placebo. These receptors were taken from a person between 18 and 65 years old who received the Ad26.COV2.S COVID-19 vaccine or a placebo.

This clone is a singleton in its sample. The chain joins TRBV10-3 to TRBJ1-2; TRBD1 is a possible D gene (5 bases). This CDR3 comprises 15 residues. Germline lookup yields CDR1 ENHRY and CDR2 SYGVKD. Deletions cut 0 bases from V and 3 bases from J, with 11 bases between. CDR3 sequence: CAISESLRGYYGYTF. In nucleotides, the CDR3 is TGTGCCATCAGTGAGTCATTGCGGGGCTACTATGGCTACACCTTC.

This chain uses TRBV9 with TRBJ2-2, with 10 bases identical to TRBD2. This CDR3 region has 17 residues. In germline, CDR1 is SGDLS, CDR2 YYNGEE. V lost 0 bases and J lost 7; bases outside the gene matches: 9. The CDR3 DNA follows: TGTGCCAGCAGCGTAGGAGTGGGACTAGCGAAGGGCGGGGAGCTGTTTTTT. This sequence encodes CASSVGVGLAKGGELFF.

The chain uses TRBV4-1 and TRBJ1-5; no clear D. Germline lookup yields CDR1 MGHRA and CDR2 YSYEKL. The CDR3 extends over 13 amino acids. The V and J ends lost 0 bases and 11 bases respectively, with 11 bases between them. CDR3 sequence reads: CASSQDYRSAQHF. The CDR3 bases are TGCGCCAGCAGCCAAGATTATAGGTCGGCCCAGCATTTT.

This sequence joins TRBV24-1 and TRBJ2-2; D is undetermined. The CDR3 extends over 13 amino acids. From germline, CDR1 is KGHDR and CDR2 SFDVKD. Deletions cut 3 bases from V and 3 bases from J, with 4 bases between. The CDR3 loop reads CATSDGDTGELFF. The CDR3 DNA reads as TGTGCCACCAGTGATGGGGACACCGGGGAGCTGTTTTTT.

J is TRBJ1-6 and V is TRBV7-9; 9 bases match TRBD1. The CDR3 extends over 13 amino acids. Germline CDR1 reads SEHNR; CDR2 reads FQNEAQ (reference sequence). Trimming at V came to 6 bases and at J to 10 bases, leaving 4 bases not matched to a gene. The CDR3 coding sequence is TGTGCCAGCAGTGGACAGGGGACCTCACCCCTCCACTTT. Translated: CASSGQGTSPLHF.

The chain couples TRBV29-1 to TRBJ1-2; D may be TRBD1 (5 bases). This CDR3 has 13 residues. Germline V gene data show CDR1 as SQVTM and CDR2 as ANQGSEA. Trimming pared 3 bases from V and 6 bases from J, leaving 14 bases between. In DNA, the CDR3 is TGCAGCGTTGAGCGAGGGGCCGGGGATGGCTACACCTTC. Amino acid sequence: CSVERGAGDGYTF.

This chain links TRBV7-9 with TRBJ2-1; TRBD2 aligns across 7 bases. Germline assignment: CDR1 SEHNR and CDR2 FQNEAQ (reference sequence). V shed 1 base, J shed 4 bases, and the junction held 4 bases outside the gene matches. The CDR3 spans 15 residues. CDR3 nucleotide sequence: TGTGCCAGCAGCTTAGTCGGGCGGGGGTACAATGAGCAGTTCTTC. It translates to CASSLVGRGYNEQFF.

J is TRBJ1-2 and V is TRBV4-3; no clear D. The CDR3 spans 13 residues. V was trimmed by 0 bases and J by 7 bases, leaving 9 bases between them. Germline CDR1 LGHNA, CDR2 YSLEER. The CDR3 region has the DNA TGCGCCAGCAGCCAAGAGGAAGGCGGTGGCTACACCTTC. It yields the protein CASSQEEGGGYTF.

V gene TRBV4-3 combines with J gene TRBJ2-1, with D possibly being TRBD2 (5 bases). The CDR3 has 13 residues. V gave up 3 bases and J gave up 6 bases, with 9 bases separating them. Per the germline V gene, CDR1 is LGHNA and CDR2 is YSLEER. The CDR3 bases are TGCGCCAGCAGCCACGCCGCGGGCAATGAGCAGTTCTTC. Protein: CASSHAAGNEQFF.

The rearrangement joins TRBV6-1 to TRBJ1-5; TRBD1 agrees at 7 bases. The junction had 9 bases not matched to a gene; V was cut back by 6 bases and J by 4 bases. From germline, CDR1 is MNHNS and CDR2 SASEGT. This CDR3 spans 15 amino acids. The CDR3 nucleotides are TGTGCCAGCAGCATGACAGGGAATGGGAATCAGCCCCAGCATTTT. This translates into CASSMTGNGNQPQHF.

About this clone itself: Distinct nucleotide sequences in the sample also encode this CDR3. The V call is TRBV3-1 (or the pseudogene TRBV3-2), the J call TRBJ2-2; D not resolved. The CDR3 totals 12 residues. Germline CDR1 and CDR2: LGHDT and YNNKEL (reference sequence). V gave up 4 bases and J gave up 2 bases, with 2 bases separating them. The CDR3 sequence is CASSRNTGELFF. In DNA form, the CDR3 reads TGTGCCAGCAGCCGTAACACCGGGGAGCTGTTTTTT.

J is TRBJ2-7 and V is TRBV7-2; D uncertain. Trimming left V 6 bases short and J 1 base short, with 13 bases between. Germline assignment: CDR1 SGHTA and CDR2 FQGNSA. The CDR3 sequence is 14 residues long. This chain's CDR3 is CASSPYPLSYEQYF. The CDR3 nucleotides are TGTGCCAGCAGTCCTTACCCACTTTCCTACGAGCAGTACTTC.

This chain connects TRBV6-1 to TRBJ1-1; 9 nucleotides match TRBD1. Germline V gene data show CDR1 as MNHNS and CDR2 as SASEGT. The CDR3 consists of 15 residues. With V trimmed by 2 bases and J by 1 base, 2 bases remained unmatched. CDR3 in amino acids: CASSEWGQGNTEAFF. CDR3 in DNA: TGTGCCAGCAGTGAATGGGGACAGGGGAACACTGAAGCTTTCTTT.

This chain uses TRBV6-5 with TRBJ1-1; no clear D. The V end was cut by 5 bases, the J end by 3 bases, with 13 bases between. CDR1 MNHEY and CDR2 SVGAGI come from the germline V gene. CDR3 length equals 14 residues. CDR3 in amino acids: CASSTTRGDTEAFF. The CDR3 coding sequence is TGTGCCAGCAGTACTACTCGAGGTGACACTGAAGCTTTCTTT.

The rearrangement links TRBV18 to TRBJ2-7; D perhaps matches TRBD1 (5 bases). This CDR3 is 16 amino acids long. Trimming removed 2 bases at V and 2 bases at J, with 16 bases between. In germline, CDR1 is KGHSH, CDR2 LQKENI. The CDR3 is CASSPGQGLGPYEQYF. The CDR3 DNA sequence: TGTGCCAGCTCACCAGGGCAGGGTTTAGGGCCCTACGAGCAGTACTTC.

CDR3 amino acids: CAWRQGMRTGELFF. In nucleotides, the CDR3 is TGTGCCTGGAGACAGGGGATGAGGACCGGGGAGCTGTTTTTT. The chain is built from TRBV30 and TRBJ2-2, with 7 bases aligning to TRBD1. CDR1 is GTSNPN, CDR2 SVGIG, per germline (reference sequence). J lost 5 bases, V lost 3 bases, and 6 bases had no gene match. This CDR3 is built from 14 residues.

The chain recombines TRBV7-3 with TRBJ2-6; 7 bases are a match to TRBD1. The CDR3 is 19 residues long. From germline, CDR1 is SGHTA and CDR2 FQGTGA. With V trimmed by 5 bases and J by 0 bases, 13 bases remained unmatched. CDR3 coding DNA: TGTGCCAGCAGCACAAGCCGCGGACAGGCCATCTCTGGGGCCAACGTCCTGACTTTC. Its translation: CASSTSRGQAISGANVLTF.

The DNA of the CDR3 is TGTGCCAGCAGTTTAAGTAGGTTGACTAACTATGGCTACACCTTC. It encodes CASSLSRLTNYGYTF. The rearrangement uses TRBV27 and TRBJ1-2, with no clear D. This CDR3 is built from 15 residues. Trimming removed 2 bases from V and 0 bases from J, with 10 bases in between. CDR1 MNHEY and CDR2 SMNVEV come from the germline V gene (reference sequence).

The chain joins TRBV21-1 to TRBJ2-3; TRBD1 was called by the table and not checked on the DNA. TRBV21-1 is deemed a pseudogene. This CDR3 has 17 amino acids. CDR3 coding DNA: TGTGCCAGCAGCAAAAGTTGCCGGGACAGGATGGCAGATACGCAGTATTTT. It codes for CASSKSCRDRMADTQYF.

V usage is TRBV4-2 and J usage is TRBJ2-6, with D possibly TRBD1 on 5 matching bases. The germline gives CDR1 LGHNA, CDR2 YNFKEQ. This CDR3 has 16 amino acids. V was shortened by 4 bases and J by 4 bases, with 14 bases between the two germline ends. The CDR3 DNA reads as TGTGCCAGCAGCCTAAGTAGGGGCTCCGGGGCCAACGTCCTGACTTTC. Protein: CASSLSRGSGANVLTF.

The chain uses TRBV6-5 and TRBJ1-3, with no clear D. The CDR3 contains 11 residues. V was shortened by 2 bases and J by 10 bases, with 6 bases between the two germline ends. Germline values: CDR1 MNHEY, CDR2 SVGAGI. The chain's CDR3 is CASSYRGTIYF. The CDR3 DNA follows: TGTGCCAGCAGTTACCGTGGGACCATATATTTT.

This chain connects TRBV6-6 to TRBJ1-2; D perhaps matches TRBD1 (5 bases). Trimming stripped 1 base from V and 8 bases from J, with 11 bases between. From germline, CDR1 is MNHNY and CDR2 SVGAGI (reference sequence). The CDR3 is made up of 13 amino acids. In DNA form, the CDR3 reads TGTGCCAGCAGTTACTATAGCGGGGACGGCTACACCTTC. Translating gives CASSYYSGDGYTF.

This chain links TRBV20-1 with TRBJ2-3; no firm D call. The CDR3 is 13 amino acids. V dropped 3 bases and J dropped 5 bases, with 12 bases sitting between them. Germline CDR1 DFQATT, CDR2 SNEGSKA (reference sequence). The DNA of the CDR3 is TGCAGTGCTAGTGTTTCCGTTTTAGATACGCAGTATTTT. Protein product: CSASVSVLDTQYF.

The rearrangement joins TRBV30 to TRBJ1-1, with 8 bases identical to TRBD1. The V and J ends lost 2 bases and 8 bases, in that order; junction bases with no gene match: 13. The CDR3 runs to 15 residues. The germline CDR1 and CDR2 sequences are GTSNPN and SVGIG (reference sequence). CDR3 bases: TGTGCCTGGAGTAGGGACAGGACTAAGGGGTCAGAAGCTTTCTTT. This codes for CAWSRDRTKGSEAFF.

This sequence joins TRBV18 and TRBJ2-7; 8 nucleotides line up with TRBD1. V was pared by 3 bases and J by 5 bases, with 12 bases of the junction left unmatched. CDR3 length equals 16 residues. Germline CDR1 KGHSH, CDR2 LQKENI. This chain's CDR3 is CASSPQDRGHLNEQYF. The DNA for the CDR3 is TGTGCCAGCTCACCTCAAGACAGGGGCCACTTGAACGAGCAGTACTTC.

The CDR3 loop is CASSNPGQGLGYQFF. DNA for the CDR3: TGCGCCAGCAGTAACCCGGGACAGGGGCTTGGTTACCAGTTCTTC. The chain is built from TRBV10-2 and TRBJ2-1, with 10 bases fitting TRBD1. The CDR3 sequence is 15 residues long. CDR1 WSHSY and CDR2 SAAADI come from the germline V gene. The V gene end was trimmed by 5 bases and the J gene end by 13 bases; junction bases not matched to a gene: 14.

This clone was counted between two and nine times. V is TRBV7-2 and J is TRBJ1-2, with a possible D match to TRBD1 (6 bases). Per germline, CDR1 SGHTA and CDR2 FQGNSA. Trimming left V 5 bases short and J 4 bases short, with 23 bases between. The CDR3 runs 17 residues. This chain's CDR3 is CASSLTLDSVFPYGYTF. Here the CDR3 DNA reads TGTGCCAGCAGCCTAACCTTGGACAGTGTGTTCCCCTATGGCTACACCTTC.

As DNA, the CDR3 is TGTGCCAGCACCCGGGGGACATACGACCCTAATGAAAAACTGTTTTTT. Protein: CASTRGTYDPNEKLFF. This chain joins TRBV11-2 and TRBJ1-4, with D possibly being TRBD1 (6 bases). The CDR3 contains 16 residues. Germline CDR1 and CDR2: SGHAT and FQNNGV. V was cut by 7 bases and J by 3 bases, with 18 bases left in between.

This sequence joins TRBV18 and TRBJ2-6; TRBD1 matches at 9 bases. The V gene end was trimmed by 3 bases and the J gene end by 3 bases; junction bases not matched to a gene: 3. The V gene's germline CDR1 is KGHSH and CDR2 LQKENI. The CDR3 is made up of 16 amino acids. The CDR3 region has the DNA TGTGCCAGCTCACCGGGGACAGGGAATGGGGCCAACGTCCTGACTTTC. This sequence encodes CASSPGTGNGANVLTF.

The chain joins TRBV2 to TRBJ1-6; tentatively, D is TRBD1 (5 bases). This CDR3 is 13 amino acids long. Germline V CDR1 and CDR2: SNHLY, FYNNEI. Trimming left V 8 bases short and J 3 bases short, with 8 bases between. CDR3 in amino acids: CASLTDYNSPLHF. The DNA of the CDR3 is TGTGCCAGCCTGACAGACTATAATTCACCCCTCCACTTT.

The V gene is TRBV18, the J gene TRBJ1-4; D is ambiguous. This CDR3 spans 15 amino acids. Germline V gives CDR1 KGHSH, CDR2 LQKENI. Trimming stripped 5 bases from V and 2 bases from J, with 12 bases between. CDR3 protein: CASSSIETTNEKLFF. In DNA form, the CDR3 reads TGTGCCAGCTCATCAATAGAGACCACTAATGAAAAACTGTTTTTT.

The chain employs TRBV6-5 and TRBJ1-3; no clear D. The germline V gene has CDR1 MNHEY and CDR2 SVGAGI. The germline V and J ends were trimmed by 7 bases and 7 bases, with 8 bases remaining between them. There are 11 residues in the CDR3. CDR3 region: CASILTNTIYF. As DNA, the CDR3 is TGTGCCAGCATTCTAACTAACACCATATATTTT.